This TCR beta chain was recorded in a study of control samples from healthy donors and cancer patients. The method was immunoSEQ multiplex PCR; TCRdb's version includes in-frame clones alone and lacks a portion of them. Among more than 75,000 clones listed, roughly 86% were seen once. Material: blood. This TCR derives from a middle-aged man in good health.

The CDR3 bases are TGCGCCAGCAGCCAAGCAAAGGGATATGGCTACACCTTC. It yields the protein CASSQAKGYGYTF. V is TRBV4-1 and J is TRBJ1-2; D gene ambiguous. Germline values: CDR1 MGHRA, CDR2 YSYEKL. The ends were cut back, 1 base at V and 5 bases at J, with 8 bases in the middle. This CDR3 spans 13 amino acids.